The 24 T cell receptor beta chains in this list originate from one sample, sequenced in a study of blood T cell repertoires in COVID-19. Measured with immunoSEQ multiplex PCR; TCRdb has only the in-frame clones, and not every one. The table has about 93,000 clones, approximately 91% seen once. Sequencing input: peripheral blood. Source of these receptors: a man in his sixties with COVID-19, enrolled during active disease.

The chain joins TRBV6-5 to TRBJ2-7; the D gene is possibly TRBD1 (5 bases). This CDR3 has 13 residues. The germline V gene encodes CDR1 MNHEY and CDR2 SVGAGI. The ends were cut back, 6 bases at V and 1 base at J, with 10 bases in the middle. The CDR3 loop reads CASRTGQSYEQYF. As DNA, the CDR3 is TGTGCCAGCAGAACCGGACAATCCTACGAGCAGTACTTC.

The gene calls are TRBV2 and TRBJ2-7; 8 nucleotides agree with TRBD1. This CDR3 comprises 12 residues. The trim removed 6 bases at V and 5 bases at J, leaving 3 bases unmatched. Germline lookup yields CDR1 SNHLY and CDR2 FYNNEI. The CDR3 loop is CASSGQGDEQYF. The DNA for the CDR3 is TGTGCCAGCAGCGGACAGGGAGACGAGCAGTACTTC.

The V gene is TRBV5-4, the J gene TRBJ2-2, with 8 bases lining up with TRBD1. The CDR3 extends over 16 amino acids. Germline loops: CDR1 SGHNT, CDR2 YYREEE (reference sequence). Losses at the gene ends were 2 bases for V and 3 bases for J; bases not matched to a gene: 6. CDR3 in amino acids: CASSFNRGMDTGELFF. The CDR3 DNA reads TGTGCCAGCAGCTTCAACAGGGGGATGGACACCGGGGAGCTGTTTTTT.

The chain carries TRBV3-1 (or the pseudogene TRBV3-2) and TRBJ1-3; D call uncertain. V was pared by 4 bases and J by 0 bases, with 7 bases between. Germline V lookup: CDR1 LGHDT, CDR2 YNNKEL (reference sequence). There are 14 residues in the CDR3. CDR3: CASSLTGSGNTIYF. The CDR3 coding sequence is TGTGCCAGCAGCCTGACGGGCTCTGGAAACACCATATATTTT.

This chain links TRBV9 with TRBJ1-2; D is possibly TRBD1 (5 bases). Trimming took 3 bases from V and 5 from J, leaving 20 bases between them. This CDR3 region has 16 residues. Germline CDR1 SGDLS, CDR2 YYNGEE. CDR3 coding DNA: TGTGCCAGCAGCGCCAGTTCCGACAGCCTTGAGTATGGCTACACCTTC. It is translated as CASSASSDSLEYGYTF.

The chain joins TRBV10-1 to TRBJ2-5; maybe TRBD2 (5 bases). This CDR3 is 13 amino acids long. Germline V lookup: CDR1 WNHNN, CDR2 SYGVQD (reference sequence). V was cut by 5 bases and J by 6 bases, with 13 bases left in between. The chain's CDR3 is CASSPAEGQTQYF. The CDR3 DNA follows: TGCGCCAGCAGTCCAGCCGAGGGCCAGACCCAGTACTTC.

CDR3 in amino acids: CASSQLQGTGYGYTF. The CDR3 coding sequence is TGTGCCAGCAGCCAATTACAGGGGACAGGCTATGGCTACACCTTC. The J gene is TRBJ1-2, the V gene TRBV14; 8 positions agree with TRBD1. The V gene end was trimmed by 2 bases and the J gene end by 4 bases; junction bases not matched to a gene: 6. Germline assignment: CDR1 SGHDN and CDR2 FVKESK. This CDR3 has 15 amino acids. Looking up the rest from reference TRBV14 and TRBJ1-2 gives the full variable domain: EAGVTQFPSHSVIEKGQTVTLRCDPISGHDNLYWYRRVMGKEIKFLLHFVKESKQDESGMPNNRFLAERTGGTYSTLKVQPAELEDSGVYFCASSQLQGTGYGYTFGSGTRLTVV.

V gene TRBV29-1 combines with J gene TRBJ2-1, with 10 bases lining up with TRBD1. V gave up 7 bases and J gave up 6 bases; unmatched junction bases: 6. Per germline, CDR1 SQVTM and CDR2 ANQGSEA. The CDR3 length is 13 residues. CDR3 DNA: TGCAGCGGGGGGACAGGGGAGTTCAATGAGCAGTTCTTC. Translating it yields CSGGTGEFNEQFF.

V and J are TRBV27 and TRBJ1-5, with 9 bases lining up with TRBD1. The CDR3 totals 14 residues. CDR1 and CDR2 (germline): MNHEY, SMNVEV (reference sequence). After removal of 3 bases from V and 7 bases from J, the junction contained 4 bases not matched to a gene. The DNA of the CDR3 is TGTGCCAGCAGTTTGGACAGGGGAGACCAGCCCCAGCATTTT. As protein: CASSLDRGDQPQHF.

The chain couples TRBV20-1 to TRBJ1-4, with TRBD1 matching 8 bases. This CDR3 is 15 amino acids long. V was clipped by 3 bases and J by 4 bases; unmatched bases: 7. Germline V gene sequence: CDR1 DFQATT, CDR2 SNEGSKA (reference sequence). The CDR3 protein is CSASSQQGVNEKLFF. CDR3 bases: TGCAGTGCTAGTTCCCAACAGGGGGTTAATGAAAAACTGTTTTTT.

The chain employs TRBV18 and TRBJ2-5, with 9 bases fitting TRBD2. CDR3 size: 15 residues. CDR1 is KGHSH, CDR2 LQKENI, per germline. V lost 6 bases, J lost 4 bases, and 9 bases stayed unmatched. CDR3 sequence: CASSPPAGGGETQYF. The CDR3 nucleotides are TGTGCCAGCTCCCCCCCGGCGGGAGGGGGAGAGACCCAGTACTTC.

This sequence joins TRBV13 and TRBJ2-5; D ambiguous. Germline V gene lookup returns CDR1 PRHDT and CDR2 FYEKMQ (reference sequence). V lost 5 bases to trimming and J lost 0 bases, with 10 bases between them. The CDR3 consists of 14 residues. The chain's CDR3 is CASSQIQNQETQYF. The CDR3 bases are TGTGCCAGCAGCCAAATACAGAACCAAGAGACCCAGTACTTC. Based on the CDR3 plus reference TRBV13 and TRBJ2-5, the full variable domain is AAGVIQSPRHLIKEKRETATLKCYPIPRHDTVYWYQQGPGQDPQFLISFYEKMQSDKGSIPDRFSAQQFSDYHSELNMSSLELGDSALYFCASSQIQNQETQYFGPGTRLLVL.

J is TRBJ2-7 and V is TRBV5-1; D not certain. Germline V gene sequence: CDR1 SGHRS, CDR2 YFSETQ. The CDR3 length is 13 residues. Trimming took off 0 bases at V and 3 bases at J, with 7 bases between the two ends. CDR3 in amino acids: CASSLDEFYEQYF. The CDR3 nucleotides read TGCGCCAGCAGCTTGGACGAGTTCTACGAGCAGTACTTC.

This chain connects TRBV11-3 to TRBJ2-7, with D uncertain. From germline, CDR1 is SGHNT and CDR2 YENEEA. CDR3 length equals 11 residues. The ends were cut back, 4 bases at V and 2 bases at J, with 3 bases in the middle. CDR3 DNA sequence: TGTGCCAGCAGCTACACCTACGAGCAGTACTTC. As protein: CASSYTYEQYF.

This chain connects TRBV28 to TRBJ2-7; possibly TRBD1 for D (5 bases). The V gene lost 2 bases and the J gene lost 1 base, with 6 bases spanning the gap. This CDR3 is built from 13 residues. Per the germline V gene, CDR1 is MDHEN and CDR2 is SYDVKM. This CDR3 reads CASSLRQSYEQYF. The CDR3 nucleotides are TGTGCCAGCAGTTTACGACAGTCCTACGAGCAGTACTTC.

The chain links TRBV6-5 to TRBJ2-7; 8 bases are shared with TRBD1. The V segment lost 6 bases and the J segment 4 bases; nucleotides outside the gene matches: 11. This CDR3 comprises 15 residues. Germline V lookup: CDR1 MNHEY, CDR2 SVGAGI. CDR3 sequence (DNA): TGTGCCAGCAGAACCTCGACAGGGGCGGGATACGAGCAGTACTTC. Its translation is CASRTSTGAGYEQYF.

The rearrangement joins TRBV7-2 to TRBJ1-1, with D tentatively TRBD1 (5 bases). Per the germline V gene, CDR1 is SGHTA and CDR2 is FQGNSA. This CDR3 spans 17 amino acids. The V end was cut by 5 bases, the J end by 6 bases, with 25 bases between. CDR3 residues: CASSRLPGRRGNSEAFF. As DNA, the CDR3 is TGTGCCAGCAGCCGGCTTCCGGGACGGAGGGGAAACTCTGAAGCTTTCTTT.

The CDR3 DNA follows: TGCGCCAGCAGCCCCGGGACTAGCGGGAGGGCCTTGGAGACCCAGTACTTC. Residues: CASSPGTSGRALETQYF. The chain has TRBV5-1 and TRBJ2-5; 16 nucleotides match TRBD2. The CDR3 is made up of 17 amino acids. Germline V lookup: CDR1 SGHRS, CDR2 YFSETQ. V gave up 4 bases and J gave up 5 bases; unmatched junction bases: 8.

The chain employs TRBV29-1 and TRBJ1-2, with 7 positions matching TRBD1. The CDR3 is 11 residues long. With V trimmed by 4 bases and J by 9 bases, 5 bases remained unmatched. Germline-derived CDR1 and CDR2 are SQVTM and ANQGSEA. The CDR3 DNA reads TGCAGCGTTGTTGACAGGGTGAGCTACACCTTC. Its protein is CSVVDRVSYTF.

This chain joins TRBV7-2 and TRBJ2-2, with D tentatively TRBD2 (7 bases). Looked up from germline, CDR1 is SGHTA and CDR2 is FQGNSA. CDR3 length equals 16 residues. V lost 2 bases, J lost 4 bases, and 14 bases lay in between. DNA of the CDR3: TGTGCCAGCAGCTTAAGGGGGGCGGGAGTCACCGGGGAGCTGTTTTTT. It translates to CASSLRGAGVTGELFF.

CDR3 DNA sequence: TGTGCAAGTCGGGGGGGTCAGGGATTGGATACGCAGTATTTT. Residues: CASRGGQGLDTQYF. The V gene is TRBV12-2, the J gene TRBJ2-3; the DNA was not compared with TRBD2, the D call given in the table. TRBV12-2 has pseudogene status. The CDR3 runs 14 residues.

In nucleotides, the CDR3 is TGTGCCAGCTCTCCCGGGAATGCGGGATGCACCTTC. It codes for CASSPGNAGCTF. V and J are TRBV18 and TRBJ1-2; D remains ambiguous. Trimming stripped 6 bases from V and 13 bases from J, with 18 bases between. Germline CDR1 reads KGHSH; CDR2 reads LQKENI. This CDR3 has 12 residues.

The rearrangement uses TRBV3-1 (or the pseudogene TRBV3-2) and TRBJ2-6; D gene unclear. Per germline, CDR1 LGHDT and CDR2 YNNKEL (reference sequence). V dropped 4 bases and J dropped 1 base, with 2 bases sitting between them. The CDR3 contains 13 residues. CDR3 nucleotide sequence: TGTGCCAGCAGCCCTTCTGGGGCCAACGTCCTGACTTTC. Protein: CASSPSGANVLTF.

The CDR3 DNA sequence: TGTGCCAGCAGTTTAGTGGGGAGACCCTACGAGCAGTACTTC. Amino acid sequence: CASSLVGRPYEQYF. The genes are TRBV27 and TRBJ2-7; TRBD2 is a possible D gene (5 bases). Deletions cut 2 bases from V and 2 bases from J, with 10 bases between. This CDR3 region has 14 residues. Germline CDR1 reads MNHEY; CDR2 reads SMNVEV (reference sequence).